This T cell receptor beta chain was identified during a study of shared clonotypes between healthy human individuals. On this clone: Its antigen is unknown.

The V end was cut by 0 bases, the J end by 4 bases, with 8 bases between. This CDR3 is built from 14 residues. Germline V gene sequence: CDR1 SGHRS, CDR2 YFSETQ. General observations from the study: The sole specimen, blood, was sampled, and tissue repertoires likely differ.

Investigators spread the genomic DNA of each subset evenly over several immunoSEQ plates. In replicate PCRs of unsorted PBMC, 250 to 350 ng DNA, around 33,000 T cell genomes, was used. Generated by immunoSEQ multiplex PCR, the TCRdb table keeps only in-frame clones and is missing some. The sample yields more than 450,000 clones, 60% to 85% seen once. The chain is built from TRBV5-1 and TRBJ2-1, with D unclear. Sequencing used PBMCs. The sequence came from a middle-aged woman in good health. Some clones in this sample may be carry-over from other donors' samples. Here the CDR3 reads CASSLEVQYNEQFF. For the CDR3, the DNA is TGCGCCAGCAGCTTGGAGGTCCAGTACAATGAGCAGTTCTTC.